One and the same sample provided the 10 T cell receptor beta chains below, sequenced in a study of beta chain features in type 1 diabetes. Expressed TCRB transcripts were sequenced because the isolated RNA had all been reverse transcribed beforehand. Only in-frame clones appear in the TCRdb table, and some are missing; sequencing was by immunoSEQ multiplex PCR. The sample yields roughly 500,000 clones, over 10% seen once. Sequenced sample: naive CD4+ T cells from blood. Every receptor here comes from a woman aged 18-29 years in good health.

J is TRBJ1-1 and V is TRBV7-9; 7 bases fit TRBD1. The CDR3 is 13 amino acids. CDR1 and CDR2 from the germline V gene are SEHNR and FQNEAQ (reference sequence). With V trimmed by 4 bases and J by 10 bases, 9 bases remained unmatched. In DNA form, the CDR3 reads TGTGCCAGCAGCTCAGGACAGACAGGGATAGCTTTCTTT. Protein: CASSSGQTGIAFF.

This clone has a handful of counts. V is TRBV25-1 and J is TRBJ1-1, with D unclear. Germline assignment: CDR1 MGHDK and CDR2 SYGVNS. Between the trimmed V and J ends, which lost 6 bases and 4 bases, there was a span of 18 bases. The CDR3 covers 15 residues. Here the CDR3 DNA reads TGTGCCAGCAGAGACCGGGCAGGCCTTGGCACTGAAGCTTTCTTT. Translation: CASRDRAGLGTEAFF.

This clone was counted once. This chain links TRBV2 with TRBJ2-5; TRBD2 matches at 7 bases. Germline lookup yields CDR1 SNHLY and CDR2 FYNNEI. The CDR3 is 14 amino acids. V shed 3 bases, J shed 2 bases, and the junction held 3 bases outside the gene matches. The CDR3 loop is CASSDSGLQETQYF. CDR3 DNA: TGTGCCAGCAGTGATTCGGGACTACAAGAGACCCAGTACTTC.

This chain links TRBV7-9 with TRBJ2-7; 9 nucleotides line up with TRBD1. The length of the CDR3 is 14 residues. Germline lookup yields CDR1 SEHNR and CDR2 FQNEAQ (reference sequence). V gave up 6 bases and J gave up 5 bases; unmatched junction bases: 8. The CDR3: CASRSGTGIDEQYF. DNA of the CDR3: TGTGCCAGCAGGTCCGGGACAGGGATCGACGAGCAGTACTTC.

This clone was seen a few times. The rearrangement links TRBV2 to TRBJ2-7; tentatively, D is TRBD1 or TRBD2 (5 bases each). This CDR3 contains 12 residues. V was clipped by 7 bases and J by 2 bases, with 9 bases between them. Germline V CDR1 and CDR2: SNHLY, FYNNEI. In DNA, the CDR3 is TGTGCCAGCAAGGGACGGGCCTACGAGCAGTACGTC. Translated: CASKGRAYEQYV.

This chain uses TRBV7-8 with TRBJ1-2; tentative D call: TRBD1 (6 bases). Trimming took 6 bases from V and 7 from J, leaving 15 bases between them. Germline values: CDR1 SGHVS, CDR2 FQNEAQ. CDR3 size: 13 residues. The CDR3 nucleotides read TGTGCCAGCAGTTCTGACAGGTCTGGTGGCTACACCTTC. Its translation: CASSSDRSGGYTF.

This clone showed up just a few times. This rearrangement joins TRBV5-4 to TRBJ1-4; D is possibly TRBD1 (5 bases). Between the trimmed V and J ends, which lost 2 bases and 8 bases, there was a span of 7 bases. Germline V lookup: CDR1 SGHNT, CDR2 YYREEE (reference sequence). The CDR3 has 12 amino acids. CDR3 bases: TGTGCCAGCAGCTTCAGGGAAGAAAAACTGTTTTTT. Its translation is CASSFREEKLFF.

This clone has just a few counts. Different DNA sequences within this sample yield the same CDR3. This chain links TRBV28 with TRBJ2-6; D is tentatively TRBD1 or TRBD2 (5 bases each). This CDR3 region has 15 residues. Trimming shortened V by 11 bases and J by 0 bases, and 14 bases separated the two germline ends. Germline-derived CDR1 and CDR2 are MDHEN and SYDVKM. CDR3 DNA: TGTGCCGTTGGGGGACGGTACTCTGGGGCCAACGTCCTGACTTTC. Translating it yields CAVGGRYSGANVLTF.

A remark on this clone: Additional DNA sequences in this sample encode the identical CDR3. In DNA, the CDR3 is TGTGCCAGCAGTTCTAGCGCCAGCACAGATACGCAGTATTTT. It encodes CASSSSASTDTQYF. The V gene is TRBV27, the J gene TRBJ2-3, with a possible D match to TRBD2 (6 bases). V dropped 4 bases and J dropped 0 bases, with 8 bases sitting between them. Germline loops: CDR1 MNHEY, CDR2 SMNVEV (reference sequence). The CDR3 contains 14 residues.

This clone was picked up a small number of times. The V and J genes are TRBV14 and TRBJ1-1; D not resolved. In germline, CDR1 is SGHDN, CDR2 FVKESK. V gave up 7 bases and J gave up 1 base, with 13 bases separating them. CDR3 length: 14 residues. CDR3 residues: CASMTLNANTEAFF. CDR3 coding DNA: TGTGCCAGCATGACACTTAATGCGAACACTGAAGCTTTCTTT. Filled out from reference TRBV14 and TRBJ1-1, the complete variable domain reads EAGVTQFPSHSVIEKGQTVTLRCDPISGHDNLYWYRRVMGKEIKFLLHFVKESKQDESGMPNNRFLAERTGGTYSTLKVQPAELEDSGVYFCASMTLNANTEAFFGQGTRLTVV.